A selection of T cell receptor beta chains follows, all from one sample in a study of T-cell memory formation after mild COVID-19. Each CDR3 protein is one row after TCRdb ran MiXCR on the 5' RACE reads. The sample shows under 200,000 distinct CDR3 sequences, around a tenth of them seen only once. Source material: PBMCs or a T cell subset sorted from them (not recorded which). The origin of the receptors is a man younger than 30 who had mild COVID-19 (a few samples of this study predate the infection). Cell type and time point are not known. The CDR3 runs from the conserved cysteine through the conserved F or W. The order of the fields is D gene, V gene, J gene, CDR3 protein. D genes are given only for firm matches.

>-|TRBV5-1|TRBJ1-5
CASSLTGLNQPQHF
>-|TRBV5-1|TRBJ2-5
CASSLFIYEETQYF
>TRBD1|TRBV4-1|TRBJ1-1
CASSVFLGTGQNRGTEAFF
>TRBD1|TRBV6-2/TRBV6-3|TRBJ2-1
CASSDRVNEQFF
>-|TRBV12-3/TRBV12-4|TRBJ1-5
CASSFSNQPQHF
>-|TRBV5-1|TRBJ1-2
CASRAEANYGYTF
>-|TRBV5-1|TRBJ2-3
CASSLGPSSTDTQYF
>-|TRBV15|TRBJ2-5
CATRRTFVETQYF
>-|TRBV9|TRBJ2-1
CASSVAGDEQFF
>TRBD2|TRBV20-1|TRBJ2-5
CSARVAGVRETQYF
>TRBD1|TRBV12-5|TRBJ2-7
CASGPGTGVYEQYF
>-|TRBV20-1|TRBJ1-2
CSARDLQIYGYTF
>-|TRBV7-3|TRBJ1-3
CASSNGPPGSGNTIYF
>-|TRBV6-2/TRBV6-3|TRBJ1-5
CASTYNSDSNQPQHF